This T cell receptor beta chain emerged from a study of OX40 agonist ivuxolimab in advanced cancers. Study overall: Of the patients, three showed partial responses, one with hepatocellular carcinoma and two with cutaneous melanoma.

The CDR3 spans 13 residues. Germline-derived CDR1 and CDR2 are SQVTM and ANQGSEA. V lost 3 bases to trimming and J lost 8 bases, with 14 bases between them. Sequencing used immunoSEQ multiplex PCR; TCRdb keeps in-frame clones, though not all of them. This sample carries approximately 130,000 clones, 90% of them seen once, and the ten largest clones take 0.95% to 1.4%. In this sample, this clone turned up a few times. The receptor was derived from an adult with an advanced solid tumor such as melanoma, head and neck, liver or kidney cancer. The chain links TRBV29-1 to TRBJ1-5, with D possibly being TRBD1 (5 bases). The specimen comprised CD4+ or CD8+ T cells sorted from blood, sampled in a trial of the OX40 agonist ivuxolimab. The CDR3 loop is CSVEGVGGEPQHF. In DNA, the CDR3 is TGCAGCGTTGAGGGGGTGGGTGGCGAGCCCCAGCATTTT.